The rows below give T cell receptor beta chains drawn from one sample of a study of T cells in Graves' hyperthyroidism and ophthalmopathy. TCRdb re-called the multiplex PCR reads with MiXCR, one entry per CDR3 protein. In the table there are 400,000 to 550,000 distinct CDR3 sequences, 13% to 15% of which are singletons. The sample comprised blood. The receptors derive from a woman under 30 with Graves' hyperthyroidism. Each CDR3 is given with its conserved first and last residue. A D gene is named only where the DNA matches it firmly. For some rows the clone size is stated as once, few or many, or as a class when expanded; others skip it.

D gene: -
clone size: -
J gene: TRBJ2-1
V gene: TRBV7-9
CDR3 protein: CASSLARRAKDEQFF
CDR3 DNA: TGTGCCAGCAGCTTAGCCAGAAGGGCCAAGGATGAGCAGTTCTTC

D gene: TRBD1
clone size: few
J gene: TRBJ1-6
V gene: TRBV19
CDR3 protein: CASSTGQGFGPPLHF
CDR3 DNA: TGTGCCAGTAGTACCGGACAGGGCTTCGGGCCACCCCTCCACTTT

D gene: TRBD1
clone size: once
J gene: TRBJ1-3
V gene: TRBV28
CDR3 protein: CASREQGDLSGNTIYF
CDR3 DNA: TGTGCCAGCAGAGAACAGGGGGATCTTTCGGGAAACACCATATATTTT

D gene: TRBD1
clone size: many
J gene: TRBJ1-6
V gene: TRBV9
CDR3 protein: CASSVSVGTADSPLHF
CDR3 DNA: TGTGCCAGCAGCGTAAGCGTTGGGACAGCGGATTCACCCCTCCACTTT

D gene: TRBD1
clone size: many
J gene: TRBJ2-1
V gene: TRBV9
CDR3 protein: CASSVRQGAYNEQFF
CDR3 DNA: TGTGCCAGCAGCGTCCGACAGGGGGCATACAATGAGCAGTTCTTC

D gene: TRBD2
clone size: few
J gene: TRBJ2-5
V gene: TRBV7-8
CDR3 protein: CASSYETSVKTQYF
CDR3 DNA: TGTGCCAGCAGCTACGAGACTAGCGTAAAGACCCAGTACTTC

D gene: -
clone size: -
J gene: TRBJ1-1
V gene: TRBV12-3/TRBV12-4
CDR3 protein: CASSTSQGNTEAFF
CDR3 DNA: TGTGCCAGCAGTACCAGTCAGGGGAACACTGAAGCTTTCTTT

D gene: TRBD1
clone size: many
J gene: TRBJ1-2
V gene: TRBV10-3
CDR3 protein: CAISDEGQGIRGYTF
CDR3 DNA: TGTGCCATCAGTGATGAGGGACAGGGTATTCGAGGCTACACCTTC

D gene: TRBD2
clone size: -
J gene: TRBJ2-7
V gene: TRBV20-1
CDR3 protein: CSARRERPAGVYYEHYF
CDR3 DNA: TGCAGTGCTAGGCGGGAGCGGCCAGCGGGAGTGTACTACGAGCACTACTTC

D gene: TRBD2
clone size: -
J gene: TRBJ2-1
V gene: TRBV20-1
CDR3 protein: CSASLFGGLAGRNEQFF
CDR3 DNA: TGCAGTGCTAGCCTCTTTGGGGGCCTAGCGGGACGAAATGAGCAGTTCTTC

D gene: -
clone size: many
J gene: TRBJ1-5
V gene: TRBV28
CDR3 protein: CASSPETGHQPQHF
CDR3 DNA: TGTGCCAGCAGTCCAGAAACAGGGCATCAGCCCCAGCATTTT

D gene: TRBD1
clone size: many
J gene: TRBJ1-6
V gene: TRBV10-3
CDR3 protein: CAISERGQAVISPLHF
CDR3 DNA: TGTGCCATCAGTGAGAGGGGACAGGCGGTTATTTCACCCCTCCACTTT

D gene: -
clone size: many
J gene: TRBJ2-2
V gene: TRBV30
CDR3 protein: CAWSVLFENTGELFF
CDR3 DNA: TGTGCCTGGAGTGTACTCTTCGAGAACACCGGGGAGCTGTTTTTT

D gene: TRBD1
clone size: -
J gene: TRBJ1-6
V gene: TRBV5-4
CDR3 protein: CASSPRAGGLSPLHF
CDR3 DNA: TGTGCCAGCAGCCCAAGGGCAGGGGGCCTTTCACCCCTCCACTTT

D gene: TRBD2
clone size: many
J gene: TRBJ2-1
V gene: TRBV18
CDR3 protein: CASTGAGKSYNEQFF
CDR3 DNA: TGTGCCAGCACTGGAGCGGGAAAGTCCTACAATGAGCAGTTCTTC

D gene: -
clone size: -
J gene: TRBJ1-2
V gene: TRBV6-1
CDR3 protein: CATRRGNYGYTF
CDR3 DNA: TGTGCCACCCGCCGGGGGAACTATGGCTACACCTTC

D gene: -
clone size: many
J gene: TRBJ1-5
V gene: TRBV3-1
CDR3 protein: CASSFPGSNQPQHF
CDR3 DNA: TGTGCCAGCAGCTTTCCAGGTTCCAATCAGCCCCAGCATTTT

D gene: TRBD1
clone size: many
J gene: TRBJ1-1
V gene: TRBV29-1
CDR3 protein: CSVARGGTEAFF
CDR3 DNA: TGCAGCGTTGCCAGGGGGGGCACTGAAGCTTTCTTT

D gene: -
clone size: many
J gene: TRBJ1-5
V gene: TRBV19
CDR3 protein: CASSLGTSGNQPQHF
CDR3 DNA: TGTGCCAGTAGCCTGGGGACGAGCGGAAATCAGCCCCAGCATTTT

D gene: TRBD2
clone size: -
J gene: TRBJ2-3
V gene: TRBV7-2
CDR3 protein: CASSFVAGGVDTQYF
CDR3 DNA: TGTGCCAGCAGCTTCGTAGCGGGGGGGGTGGATACGCAGTATTTT

D gene: -
clone size: many
J gene: TRBJ1-1
V gene: TRBV28
CDR3 protein: CASSLPNMNTEAFF
CDR3 DNA: TGTGCCAGCAGTTTGCCAAACATGAACACTGAAGCTTTCTTT

D gene: -
clone size: many
J gene: TRBJ1-5
V gene: TRBV27
CDR3 protein: CASSAGQYHQPQHF
CDR3 DNA: TGTGCCAGCAGCGCAGGACAATATCATCAGCCCCAGCATTTT

D gene: -
clone size: -
J gene: TRBJ2-3
V gene: TRBV12-3/TRBV12-4
CDR3 protein: CASSAISTGFSTDTQYF
CDR3 DNA: TGTGCCAGCAGTGCGATCTCCACAGGGTTTAGCACAGATACGCAGTATTTT

D gene: TRBD2
clone size: many
J gene: TRBJ2-1
V gene: TRBV5-1
CDR3 protein: CASSLTAGGYNEQFF
CDR3 DNA: TGCGCCAGCAGCTTGACAGCGGGAGGGTACAATGAGCAGTTCTTC

D gene: -
clone size: many
J gene: TRBJ1-6
V gene: TRBV20-1
CDR3 protein: CSARGAASSLHF
CDR3 DNA: TGCAGTGCTAGAGGGGCAGCCTCCTCCCTCCACTTT

D gene: TRBD1
clone size: many
J gene: TRBJ2-7
V gene: TRBV27
CDR3 protein: CASQDRGSYEQYF
CDR3 DNA: TGTGCCAGCCAAGACAGGGGGTCTTACGAGCAGTACTTC

D gene: -
clone size: few
J gene: TRBJ2-4
V gene: TRBV12-3/TRBV12-4
CDR3 protein: CASSLFAGTKQNIQYF
CDR3 DNA: TGTGCCAGCAGCCTATTCGCCGGGACCAAGCAAAACATTCAGTACTTC

D gene: TRBD2
clone size: many
J gene: TRBJ2-3
V gene: TRBV27
CDR3 protein: CASIAGGPRDTQYF
CDR3 DNA: TGTGCCTCAATAGCGGGAGGGCCCAGGGATACGCAGTATTTT

D gene: -
clone size: many
J gene: TRBJ2-1
V gene: TRBV2
CDR3 protein: CANSEDEQFF
CDR3 DNA: TGTGCCAACAGTGAGGACGAGCAGTTCTTC

D gene: TRBD1
clone size: few
J gene: TRBJ1-1
V gene: TRBV4-1
CDR3 protein: CASSQPQRTGVEAFF
CDR3 DNA: TGCGCCAGCAGCCAACCTCAAAGGACAGGGGTTGAAGCTTTCTTT

D gene: -
clone size: many
J gene: TRBJ2-3
V gene: TRBV24-1
CDR3 protein: CATSDHRTGGTDTQYF
CDR3 DNA: TGTGCCACCAGTGATCACAGGACCGGGGGAACAGATACGCAGTATTTT

D gene: TRBD2
clone size: many
J gene: TRBJ2-1
V gene: TRBV27
CDR3 protein: CATRTSGRAEQFF
CDR3 DNA: TGTGCCACCCGGACTAGCGGGAGGGCTGAGCAGTTCTTC

D gene: -
clone size: -
J gene: TRBJ1-1
V gene: TRBV11-3
CDR3 protein: CASTTAGGTGKTEAFF
CDR3 DNA: TGTGCCAGCACCACGGCGGGGGGCACGGGGAAAACTGAAGCTTTCTTT

D gene: -
clone size: many
J gene: TRBJ1-1
V gene: TRBV12-3/TRBV12-4
CDR3 protein: CASSLGQALGTEAFF
CDR3 DNA: TGTGCCAGCAGTTTAGGTCAGGCCCTCGGGACTGAAGCTTTCTTT

D gene: -
clone size: many
J gene: TRBJ2-1
V gene: TRBV15
CDR3 protein: CATSRDRGFPEQFF
CDR3 DNA: TGTGCCACCAGCAGAGATCGGGGCTTCCCTGAGCAGTTCTTC

D gene: -
clone size: many
J gene: TRBJ1-1
V gene: TRBV27
CDR3 protein: CASSLMGGAEAFF
CDR3 DNA: TGTGCCAGCAGTTTAATGGGGGGTGCTGAAGCTTTCTTT

D gene: TRBD2
clone size: -
J gene: TRBJ2-1
V gene: TRBV7-8
CDR3 protein: CARSLYQYPGGTYNEQFF
CDR3 DNA: TGTGCCAGAAGCTTATACCAATACCCGGGGGGAACCTACAATGAGCAGTTCTTC